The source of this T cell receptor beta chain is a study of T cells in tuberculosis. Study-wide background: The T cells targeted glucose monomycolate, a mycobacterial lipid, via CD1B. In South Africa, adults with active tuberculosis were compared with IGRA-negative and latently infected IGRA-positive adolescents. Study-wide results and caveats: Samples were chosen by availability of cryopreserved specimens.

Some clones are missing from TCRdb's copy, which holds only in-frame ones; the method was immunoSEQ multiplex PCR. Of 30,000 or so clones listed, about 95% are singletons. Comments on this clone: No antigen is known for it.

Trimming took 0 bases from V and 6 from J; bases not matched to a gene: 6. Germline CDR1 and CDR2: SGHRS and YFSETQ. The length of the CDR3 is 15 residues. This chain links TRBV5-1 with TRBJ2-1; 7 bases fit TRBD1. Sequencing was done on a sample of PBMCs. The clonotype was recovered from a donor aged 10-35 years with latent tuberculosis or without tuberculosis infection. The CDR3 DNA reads TGCGCCAGCAGCTTGGGACAGGGCGGCCCCAATGAGCAGTTCTTC. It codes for CASSLGQGGPNEQFF. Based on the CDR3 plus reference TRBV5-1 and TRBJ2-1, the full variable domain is KAGVTQTPRYLIKTRGQQVTLSCSPISGHRSVSWYQQTPGQGLQFLFEYFSETQRNKGNFPGRFSGRQFSNSRSEMNVSTLELGDSALYLCASSLGQGGPNEQFFGPGTRLTVL.